These T cell receptor beta chains were read from a single sample in a study of naive CD8 T cells in extremely preterm neonates. Generated by immunoSEQ multiplex PCR, the TCRdb table keeps only in-frame clones and is missing some. This sample has 5,000 to 6,500 clones, with around 97% found just once. The specimen was naive CD8+ T cells from blood. The receptors originated from a human donor in good health. The CDR3 runs from the conserved cysteine through the conserved F or W. The D gene is left open where the match is weak. Expanded clones are given a class, and other clones once, few, many or no size at all.

TRBJ1-2 . . 14 TRBV2 CASRPRGEVYGYTF TGTGCCAGCAGGCCTAGGGGCGAGGTCTATGGCTACACCTTC
TRBJ2-3 . . 14 TRBV19 CASSIWASTDTQYF TGTGCCAGTAGTATCTGGGCTAGCACAGATACGCAGTATTTT
TRBJ1-2 TRBD1 once 17 TRBV6-1 CAGSGPDRAMKNYGYTF TGTGCCGGCAGTGGGCCCGACAGGGCTATGAAAAACTATGGCTACACCTTC
TRBJ1-6 TRBD1 . 15 TRBV4-3 CASSQEMGQPGPLHF TGCGCCAGCAGCCAAGAGATGGGACAGCCCGGGCCCCTCCACTTT
TRBJ1-1 . once 15 TRBV4-1 CASSPLDMAVTEAFF TGCGCCAGCAGCCCTTTGGACATGGCGGTTACTGAAGCTTTCTTT
TRBJ1-2 TRBD1 . 15 TRBV4-3 CASSQDETGTYGYTF TGCGCCAGCAGCCAAGACGAGACAGGGACCTATGGCTACACCTTC
TRBJ1-1 . . 13 TRBV10-3 CAISEPGNTEAFF TGTGCCATCAGTGAACCGGGTAACACTGAAGCTTTCTTT
TRBJ2-3 TRBD2 . 14 TRBV5-6 CASSPGLAPDTQYF TGTGCCAGCAGCCCGGGACTAGCTCCAGATACGCAGTATTTT
TRBJ1-2 . . 16 TRBV29-1 CSVEGFRGGSENGYTF TGCAGCGTTGAAGGCTTTAGGGGAGGTTCCGAAAATGGCTACACCTTC
TRBJ2-7 TRBD1 . 15 TRBV7-9 CASSPQGGPSYEQYF TGTGCCAGCAGCCCACAGGGGGGCCCATCGTACGAGCAGTACTTC
TRBJ2-3 TRBD2 once 19 TRBV19 CASSIATGLVAGPTDTQYF TGTGCCAGTAGTATAGCCACGGGGTTGGTAGCGGGGCCCACAGATACGCAGTATTTT
TRBJ2-2 . . 15 TRBV4-3 CASSQDLGRTGELFF TGCGCCAGCAGCCAAGACCTTGGGAGGACCGGGGAGCTGTTTTTT
TRBJ2-3 TRBD1 . 15 TRBV11-2 CASSHGQGGTDTQYF TGTGCCAGCAGCCACGGGCAGGGGGGCACAGATACGCAGTATTTT
TRBJ1-1 . . 13 TRBV5-6 CASSFTGSTEAFF TGTGCCAGCAGCTTTACAGGGAGTACTGAAGCTTTCTTT
TRBJ2-1 TRBD2 . 16 TRBV27 CASSLYLAASYNEQFF TGTGCCAGCAGTTTATATCTAGCGGCCTCCTACAATGAGCAGTTCTTC
TRBJ2-1 TRBD2 . 16 TRBV11-2 CASSLWTSGGVNEQFF TGTGCCAGCAGCTTGTGGACTAGCGGGGGGGTGAATGAGCAGTTCTTC
TRBJ1-3 TRBD1 . 18 TRBV9 CASSARDRLTSSGNTIYF TGTGCCAGCAGCGCCCGGGACAGGCTTACCTCCTCTGGAAACACCATATATTTT
TRBJ2-7 TRBD2 . 15 TRBV18 CASSPLAGGAYEQYF TGTGCCAGCTCACCACTTGCGGGGGGTGCCTACGAGCAGTACTTC
TRBJ2-1 TRBD2 . 17 TRBV9 CASSPRTSGGYYNEQFF TGTGCCAGCAGTCCACGGACTAGCGGGGGGTATTACAATGAGCAGTTCTTC
TRBJ2-2 TRBD1 . 16 TRBV9 CASSRGVGQGTGELFF TGTGCCAGCAGCCGTGGGGTGGGACAGGGAACCGGGGAGCTGTTTTTT
TRBJ1-6 . . 15 TRBV21-1 CASTPTGSYNSPLHF TGTGCCAGCACCCCCACAGGCTCCTATAATTCACCCCTCCACTTT
TRBJ1-1 . . 13 TRBV6-5 CASSTGPNTEAFF TGTGCCAGCAGTACAGGGCCGAACACTGAAGCTTTCTTT
TRBJ2-5 . . 16 TRBV7-3 CASSFPGGSNQETQYF TGTGCCAGCAGCTTCCCGGGTGGGAGTAACCAAGAGACCCAGTACTTC
TRBJ2-3 TRBD2 once 16 TRBV10-3 CASLAGAPRDTDTQYF TGTGCCTCTCTAGCGGGGGCCCCGCGAGACACAGATACGCAGTATTTT
TRBJ1-5 . . 15 TRBV7-9 CASSLAPGADQPQHF TGTGCCAGCAGCTTAGCTCCAGGGGCGGATCAGCCCCAGCATTTT
TRBJ2-1 . . 17 TRBV4-1 CASSQESAGISNNEQFF TGCGCCAGCAGCCAAGAATCGGCAGGGATCTCAAACAATGAGCAGTTCTTC
TRBJ1-1 . . 13 TRBV5-8 CASSLYRVTEAFF TGTGCCAGCAGCTTGTACAGGGTAACTGAAGCTTTCTTT